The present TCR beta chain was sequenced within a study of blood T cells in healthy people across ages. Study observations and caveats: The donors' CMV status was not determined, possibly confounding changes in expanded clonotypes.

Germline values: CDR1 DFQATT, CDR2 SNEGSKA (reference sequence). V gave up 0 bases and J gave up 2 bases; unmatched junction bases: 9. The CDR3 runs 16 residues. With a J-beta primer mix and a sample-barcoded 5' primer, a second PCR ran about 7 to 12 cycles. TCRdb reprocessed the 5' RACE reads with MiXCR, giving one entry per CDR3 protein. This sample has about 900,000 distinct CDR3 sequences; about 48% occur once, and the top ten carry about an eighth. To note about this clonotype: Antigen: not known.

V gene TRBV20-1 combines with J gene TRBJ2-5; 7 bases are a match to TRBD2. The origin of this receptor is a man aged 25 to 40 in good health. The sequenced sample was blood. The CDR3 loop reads CSARDQSGALQETQYF. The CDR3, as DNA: TGCAGTGCTAGAGATCAGAGCGGGGCCCTACAAGAGACCCAGTACTTC.